Below are 4 T cell receptor beta chains sequenced from a single sample in a study of siplizumab effects on memory and regulatory T cells. Only in-frame clones appear in the TCRdb table, and some are missing; sequencing was by immunoSEQ multiplex PCR. The data show under 3,500 clones, with approximately 54% seen just once and under 6.5% held by the top ten. Cells from the mixed lymphocyte reaction were cocultured for 6 days at 37°C. The antigens of these receptors remain unknown. Sequences were obtained from CFSE-low (dividing) CD4+ T cells sorted from an allogeneic mixed lymphocyte reaction. The receptors shown here come from a human donor in good health; the cells came from an allogeneic mixed lymphocyte reaction.

This clone was detected only once. The rearrangement joins TRBV6-1 to TRBJ1-1; D gene ambiguous. CDR3 size: 13 residues. CDR1 MNHNS and CDR2 SASEGT come from the germline V gene. V lost 5 bases, J lost 2 bases, and 9 bases lay in between. CDR3 sequence: CASSRNSNTEAFF. The CDR3 region has the DNA TGTGCCAGCAGTCGGAATAGCAACACTGAAGCTTTCTTT.

As concerns this clone: Relative to the germline gene, one junction end is altered; a read error may explain this. In DNA form, the CDR3 reads TGTGCCAGCAGTGACGACGCGGGCCTTACCTACGAGCAGTGCTTC. Translated: CASSDDAGLTYEQCF. The chain uses TRBV25-1 and TRBJ2-7, with D possibly matching TRBD2 (5 bases). The CDR3 has 15 amino acids. CDR1 and CDR2 (germline): MGHDK, SYGVNS.

J is TRBJ1-3 and V is TRBV7-9, with 7 nucleotides matching TRBD1. The CDR3 runs to 15 residues. The J segment lost 2 bases and the V segment lost 5 bases, leaving 6 bases of the junction unmatched. The germline V gene has CDR1 SEHNR and CDR2 FQNEAQ (reference sequence). CDR3: CASSQQGIPGNTIYF. Here the CDR3 DNA reads TGTGCCAGCAGCCAACAGGGGATCCCTGGAAACACCATATATTTT.

CDR3 nucleotide sequence: TGTGCCAGCTCATCTGACTCCTACAATGAGCAGTTCTTC. Translated, it gives CASSSDSYNEQFF. The chain joins TRBV18 to TRBJ2-1; D is unresolved. The CDR3 consists of 13 residues. The germline gives CDR1 KGHSH, CDR2 LQKENI. V dropped 5 bases and J dropped 0 bases, with 5 bases sitting between them.